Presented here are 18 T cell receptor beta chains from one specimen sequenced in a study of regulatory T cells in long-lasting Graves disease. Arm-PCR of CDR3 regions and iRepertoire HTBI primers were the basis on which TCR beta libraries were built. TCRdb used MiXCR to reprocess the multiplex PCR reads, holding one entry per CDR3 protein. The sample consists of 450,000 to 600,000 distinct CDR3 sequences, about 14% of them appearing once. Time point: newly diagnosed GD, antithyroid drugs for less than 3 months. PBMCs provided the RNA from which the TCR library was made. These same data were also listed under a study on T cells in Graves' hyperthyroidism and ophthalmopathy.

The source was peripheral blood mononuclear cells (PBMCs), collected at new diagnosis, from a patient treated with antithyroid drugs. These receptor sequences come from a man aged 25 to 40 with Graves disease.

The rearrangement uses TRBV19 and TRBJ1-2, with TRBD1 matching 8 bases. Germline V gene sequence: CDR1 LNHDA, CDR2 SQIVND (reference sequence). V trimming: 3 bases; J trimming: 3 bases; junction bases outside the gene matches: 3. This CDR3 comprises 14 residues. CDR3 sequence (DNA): TGTGCCAGTAGTATCGACAGGGGACACTATGGCTACACCTTC. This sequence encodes CASSIDRGHYGYTF.

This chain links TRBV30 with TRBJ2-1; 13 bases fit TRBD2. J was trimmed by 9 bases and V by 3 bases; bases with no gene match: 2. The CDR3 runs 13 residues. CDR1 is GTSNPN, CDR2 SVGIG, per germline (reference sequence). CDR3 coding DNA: TGTGCCTGGAGCGGACTAGCGGGAGTTGAGCAGTTCTTC. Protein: CAWSGLAGVEQFF.

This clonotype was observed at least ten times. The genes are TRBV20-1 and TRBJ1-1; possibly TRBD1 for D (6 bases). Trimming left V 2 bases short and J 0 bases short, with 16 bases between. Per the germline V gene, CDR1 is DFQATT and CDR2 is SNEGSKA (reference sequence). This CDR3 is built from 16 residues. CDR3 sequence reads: CSARLQGHSMNTEAFF. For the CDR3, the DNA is TGCAGTGCTAGACTCCAGGGACATTCGATGAACACTGAAGCTTTCTTT.

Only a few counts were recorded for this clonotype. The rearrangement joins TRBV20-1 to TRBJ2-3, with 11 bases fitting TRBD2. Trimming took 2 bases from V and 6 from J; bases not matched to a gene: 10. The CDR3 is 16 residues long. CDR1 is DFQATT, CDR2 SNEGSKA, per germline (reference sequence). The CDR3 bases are TGCAGTGCTAGACGTCCATATAGCGGGAGGGGGGATACGCAGTATTTT. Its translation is CSARRPYSGRGDTQYF.

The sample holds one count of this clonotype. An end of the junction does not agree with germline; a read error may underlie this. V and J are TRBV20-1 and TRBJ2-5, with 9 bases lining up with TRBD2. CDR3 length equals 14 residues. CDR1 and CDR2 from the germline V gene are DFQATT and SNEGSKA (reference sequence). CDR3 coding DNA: TGCAGTGCCAGAGGCGGGAGGGGCCAAGAGACCCAGTACTTC. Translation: CSARGGRGQETQYF.

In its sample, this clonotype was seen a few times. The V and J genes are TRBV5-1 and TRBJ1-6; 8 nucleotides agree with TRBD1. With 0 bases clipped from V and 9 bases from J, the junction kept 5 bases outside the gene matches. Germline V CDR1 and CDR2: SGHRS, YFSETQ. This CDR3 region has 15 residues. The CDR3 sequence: CASSLEGQGPSPLHF. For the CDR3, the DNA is TGCGCCAGCAGCTTGGAAGGACAGGGACCTTCACCCCTCCACTTT.

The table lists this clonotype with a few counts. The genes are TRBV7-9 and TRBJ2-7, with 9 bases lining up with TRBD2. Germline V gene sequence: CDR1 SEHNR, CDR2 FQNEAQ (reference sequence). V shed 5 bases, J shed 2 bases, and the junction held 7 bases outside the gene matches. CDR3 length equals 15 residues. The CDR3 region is CASSTLAGVPYEQYF. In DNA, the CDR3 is TGTGCCAGCAGCACCTTAGCGGGGGTCCCCTACGAGCAGTACTTC.

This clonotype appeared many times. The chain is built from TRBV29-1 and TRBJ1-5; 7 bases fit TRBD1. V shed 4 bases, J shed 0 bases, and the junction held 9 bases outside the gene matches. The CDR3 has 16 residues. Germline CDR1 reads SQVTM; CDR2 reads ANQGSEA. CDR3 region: CSVATGVGVSNQPQHF. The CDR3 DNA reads TGCAGCGTTGCTACAGGGGTGGGGGTTAGCAATCAGCCCCAGCATTTT.

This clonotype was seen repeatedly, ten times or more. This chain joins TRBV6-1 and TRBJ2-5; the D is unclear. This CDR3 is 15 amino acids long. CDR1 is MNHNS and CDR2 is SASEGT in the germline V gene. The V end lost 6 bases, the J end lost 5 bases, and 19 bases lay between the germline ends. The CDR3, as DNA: TGTGCCAGCAGCCCATATCGGTGGGCCGGGGAGACCCAGTACTTC. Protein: CASSPYRWAGETQYF.

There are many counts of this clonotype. The CDR3 loop is CSVETGLNSYEQYF. The CDR3 DNA follows: TGCAGCGTTGAGACAGGTCTGAATTCCTACGAGCAGTACTTC. The chain employs TRBV29-1 and TRBJ2-7; D is possibly TRBD1 (6 bases). The CDR3 loop spans 14 amino acids. Per germline, CDR1 SQVTM and CDR2 ANQGSEA. The germline V and J ends were trimmed by 3 bases and 1 base, with 13 bases remaining between them.

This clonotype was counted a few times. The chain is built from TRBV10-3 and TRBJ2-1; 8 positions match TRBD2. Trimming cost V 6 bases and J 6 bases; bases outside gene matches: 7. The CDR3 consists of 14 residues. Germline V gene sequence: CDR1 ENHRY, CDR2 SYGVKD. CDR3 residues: CAIRPGTSPNEQFF. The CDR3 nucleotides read TGTGCCATCAGACCCGGGACTAGTCCCAATGAGCAGTTCTTC.

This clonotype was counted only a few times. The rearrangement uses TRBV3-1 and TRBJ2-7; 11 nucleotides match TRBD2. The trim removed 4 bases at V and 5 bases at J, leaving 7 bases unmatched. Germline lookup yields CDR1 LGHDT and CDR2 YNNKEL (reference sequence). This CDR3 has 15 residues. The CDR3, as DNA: TGTGCCAGCAGCCCTGAACTAGCGGGAGACGACGAGCAGTACTTC. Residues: CASSPELAGDDEQYF.

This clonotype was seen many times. This chain's CDR3 is CASSLTGKYGYTF. The CDR3 DNA sequence: TGTGCCAGCAGTTTAACCGGGAAGTATGGCTACACCTTC. V and J are TRBV28 and TRBJ1-2, with D hard to call. The CDR3 consists of 13 residues. Germline V gene lookup returns CDR1 MDHEN and CDR2 SYDVKM. V was trimmed by 2 bases and J by 5 bases, leaving 9 bases between them.

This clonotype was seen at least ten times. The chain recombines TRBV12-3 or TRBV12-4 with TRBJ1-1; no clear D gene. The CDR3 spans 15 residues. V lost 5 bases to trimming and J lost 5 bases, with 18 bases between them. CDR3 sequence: CASSPPGYIPTEAFF. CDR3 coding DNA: TGTGCCAGCAGTCCCCCCGGGTATATTCCAACTGAAGCTTTCTTT.

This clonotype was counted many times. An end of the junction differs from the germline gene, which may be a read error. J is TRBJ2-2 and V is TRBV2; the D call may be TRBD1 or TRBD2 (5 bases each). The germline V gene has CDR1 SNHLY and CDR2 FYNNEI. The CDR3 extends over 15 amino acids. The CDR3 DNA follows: TGTGCCAGCGGTGACGGGACCTTCACCACCGGGGAGCTGTTTTTT. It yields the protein CASGDGTFTTGELFF.

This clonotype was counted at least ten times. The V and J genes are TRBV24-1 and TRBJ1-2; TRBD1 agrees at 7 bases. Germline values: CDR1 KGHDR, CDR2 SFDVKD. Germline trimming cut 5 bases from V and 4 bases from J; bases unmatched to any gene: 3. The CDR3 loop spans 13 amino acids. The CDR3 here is CATSGGTAYGYTF. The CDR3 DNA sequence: TGTGCCACCAGTGGTGGGACAGCCTATGGCTACACCTTC.

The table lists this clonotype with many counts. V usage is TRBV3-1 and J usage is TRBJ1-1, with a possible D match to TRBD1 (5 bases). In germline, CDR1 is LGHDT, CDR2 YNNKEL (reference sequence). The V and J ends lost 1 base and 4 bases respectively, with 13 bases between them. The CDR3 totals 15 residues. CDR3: CASSQVGGTGTEAFF. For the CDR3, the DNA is TGTGCCAGCAGCCAAGTTGGGGGGACGGGCACTGAAGCTTTCTTT.

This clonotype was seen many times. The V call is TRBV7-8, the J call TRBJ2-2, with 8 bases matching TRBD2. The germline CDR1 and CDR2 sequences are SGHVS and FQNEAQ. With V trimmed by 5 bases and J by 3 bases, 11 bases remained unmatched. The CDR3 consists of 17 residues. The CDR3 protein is CASSLGSGSFHTGELFF. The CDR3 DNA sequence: TGTGCCAGCAGCCTCGGGAGCGGGAGTTTCCACACCGGGGAGCTGTTTTTT.